This TCR beta chain was sequenced for a study of T cell repertoires in cytomegalovirus infection. Turning to the study itself: Selected CMV epitopes included recently identified HLA-C-restricted ones as well as well-studied HLA-B-restricted ones. The public TCR beta signatures pointed to both CMV infection and matching HLA type. Study-wide results and caveats: HLA-C-restricted CMV clonotypes gave the most frequent clonotype in two of eight donors. Of the TCR beta families, the public ones yielded a cumulative frequency that identified carriers of CMV plus the relevant HLA.

The germline CDR1 and CDR2 sequences are SNHLY and FYNNEI. Trimming cost V 3 bases and J 7 bases, with 15 bases left between them. The CDR3 is made up of 14 amino acids. On this clonotype itself: Its matching antigen is unknown.

TCRdb re-called the reads with MiXCR, one entry per CDR3 protein. Here the sample spans roughly 500,000 distinct CDR3 sequences, roughly 43% being singletons. This receptor was identified in a human donor in good health (CMV status not recorded). Some clones in this sample may be carry-over from other donors' samples. Source: cultured PBMCs, taken from culture after CMV antigen stimulation. The chain joins TRBV2 to TRBJ2-5; D call uncertain. The CDR3 protein is CASSDRALTGTQYF. CDR3 DNA: TGTGCCAGCAGTGATCGGGCCCTTACGGGGACCCAGTACTTC.